The 15 T cell receptor beta chains reported below all come from one sample, sequenced in a study of CD8+CD57+ T cells in acquired aplastic anemia (dated 2018 in TCRdb). Sequenced on an Illumina HiSeq 2000. Profiling of TCR beta VDJ combinations and CDR3 sequences used genomic DNA as the template. Through fastp at Q25 and MiXCR, TCRdb rebuilt clones from the public reads, retaining in-frame beta chains. Each entry merges the rows of one CDR3 protein and shows their most common DNA and genes. This sample is represented by some 280,000 distinct CDR3 sequences; roughly three fifths of them were singletons. In total, the top ten clones hold around 8% of the sample. Sequences were obtained from sorted CD4+, CD8+, or CD8+CD57+ T cells (not recorded which) from PBMCs. These receptors came from a human donor with severe aplastic anemia or a healthy control (not recorded which).

At least ten counts were recorded for this clonotype. Here the CDR3 reads CSVAGSGLAETQYF. Here the CDR3 DNA reads TGCAGCGTTGCGGGGAGTGGACTGGCGGAGACCCAGTACTTC. V is TRBV29-1 and J is TRBJ2-5; the D gene is possibly TRBD2 (5 bases). CDR1 and CDR2 from the germline V gene are SQVTM and ANQGSEA. This CDR3 contains 14 residues. With 4 bases removed from V and 5 bases from J, the gap between germline ends came to 17 bases.

CDR3 bases: TGTGCCAGCAGCTTGGTGGGGACGGAACACTCCTACGAGCAGTACTTC. Its protein product is CASSLVGTEHSYEQYF. The V and J genes are TRBV2 and TRBJ2-7, with D perhaps given as TRBD1 or TRBD2 (5 bases each). The CDR3 runs 16 residues. Trimming stripped 6 bases from V and 0 bases from J, with 18 bases between. CDR1 SNHLY and CDR2 FYNNEI come from the germline V gene. Combining the CDR3 with reference TRBV2 and TRBJ2-7 gives the whole variable domain EPEVTQTPSHQVTQMGQEVILRCVPISNHLYFYWYRQILGQKVEFLVSFYNNEISEKSEIFDDQFSVERPDGSNFTLKIRSTKLEDSAMYFCASSLVGTEHSYEQYFGPGTRLTVT.

The genes are TRBV6-5 and TRBJ1-1, with D tentatively TRBD1 (6 bases). From germline, CDR1 is MNHEY and CDR2 SVGAGI. This CDR3 spans 14 amino acids. V was shortened by 7 bases and J by 5 bases, with 17 bases between the two germline ends. The CDR3 DNA follows: TGTGCCAGCATCAGGCGGCAGGGGTTAACTGAAGCTTTCTTT. Translation: CASIRRQGLTEAFF.

V usage is TRBV12-3 or TRBV12-4 and J usage is TRBJ1-4; perhaps TRBD1 as D (6 bases). The CDR3 runs 13 residues. Trimming removed 7 bases from V and 11 bases from J, with 17 bases in between. The CDR3 sequence: CASTPTGWRKLFF. CDR3 coding DNA: TGTGCCAGCACTCCGACAGGTTGGCGGAAACTGTTTTTT.

The rearrangement links TRBV5-1 to TRBJ2-7; the D gene is possibly TRBD2 (6 bases). Germline CDR1 SGHRS, CDR2 YFSETQ. The CDR3 is made up of 17 amino acids. Trimming stripped 1 base from V and 2 bases from J, with 19 bases between. CDR3: CASSLTAEAGPAYEQYF. The CDR3 DNA reads as TGCGCCAGCAGCTTGACAGCCGAGGCGGGGCCAGCCTACGAGCAGTACTTC.

V gene TRBV20-1 combines with J gene TRBJ2-5, with TRBD1 matching 8 bases. The CDR3 has 14 amino acids. Germline V gives CDR1 DFQATT, CDR2 SNEGSKA (reference sequence). With 3 bases clipped from V and 5 bases from J, the junction kept 8 bases outside the gene matches. The CDR3 DNA sequence: TGCAGTGCTAGCCTGGACAGGGTCTGGGAGACCCAGTACTTC. Protein sequence: CSASLDRVWETQYF.

Turning to this clonotype: Relative to the germline gene, one junction end is altered; a read error may explain this. The chain has TRBV10-3 and TRBJ2-5, with D tentatively TRBD1 (7 bases). CDR3 length equals 13 residues. From germline, CDR1 is ENHRY and CDR2 SYGVKD. This chain's CDR3 is CAISQGGGETQCF. The DNA of the CDR3 is TGTGCCATCAGCCAGGGGGGCGGGGAGACCCAGTGCTTC.

V usage is TRBV10-3 and J usage is TRBJ1-2, with TRBD1 identical over 11 bases. Germline V gene sequence: CDR1 ENHRY, CDR2 SYGVKD. V lost 10 bases, J lost 4 bases, and 14 bases stayed unmatched. The CDR3 spans 16 residues. The CDR3 protein is CATTPIGGTGGYGYTF. The CDR3 region has the DNA TGTGCCACCACCCCGATTGGTGGGACAGGGGGCTATGGCTACACCTTC.

A note on this clonotype: A much larger clone is a single base away; this may be a read error. The chain links TRBV24-1 to TRBJ1-6; no definite D call. The CDR3 has 14 amino acids. The germline CDR1 and CDR2 sequences are KGHDR and SFDVKD. V shed 6 bases and J shed 9 bases, with 14 bases lying between them. The CDR3 spells CATSPSRLISPLHF. The CDR3 nucleotides are TGTGCCACCAGTCCAAGTAGACTGATTTCACCCCTCCACTTT.

The J gene is TRBJ2-7, the V gene TRBV12-5, with D perhaps matching TRBD1 (5 bases). The CDR3 runs to 12 residues. Trimming stripped 6 bases from V and 3 bases from J, with 9 bases between. CDR1 is LGHNT and CDR2 is FRNRAP in the germline V gene. The CDR3 coding sequence is TGTGCTAGTGGCAAGGACATCTACGAGCAGTACTTC. Translation: CASGKDIYEQYF.

The genes are TRBV4-1 and TRBJ1-2, with D possibly being TRBD1 (6 bases). CDR3 length: 15 amino acids. Per germline, CDR1 MGHRA and CDR2 YSYEKL. The ends were cut back, 5 bases at V and 2 bases at J, with 15 bases in the middle. The CDR3: CASSAMQGSNYGYTF. CDR3 DNA: TGCGCCAGCAGCGCGATGCAGGGGTCCAACTATGGCTACACCTTC.

The table lists this clonotype with a few counts. The chain combines TRBV10-3 with TRBJ2-3; 10 nucleotides align to TRBD2. Germline CDR1 is ENHRY and CDR2 is SYGVKD. V lost 7 bases, J lost 6 bases, and 10 bases stayed unmatched. The length of the CDR3 is 15 residues. CDR3 nucleotides: TGTGCCATCACTGAAGCGGGGGGGCAGGGGGATACGCAGTATTTT. Residues: CAITEAGGQGDTQYF.

The gene calls are TRBV9 and TRBJ2-6; perhaps TRBD2 as D (5 bases). V was clipped by 3 bases and J by 4 bases, with 14 bases between them. Germline V CDR1 and CDR2: SGDLS, YYNGEE. The length of the CDR3 is 16 residues. CDR3 sequence (DNA): TGTGCCAGCAGCGGAAGAGGGCAGGCGGGGGCCAACGTCCTGACTTTC. Translating gives CASSGRGQAGANVLTF.

This clonotype was seen many times. This rearrangement joins TRBV9 to TRBJ2-1; D not resolved. The germline V and J ends were trimmed by 2 bases and 0 bases, with 6 bases remaining between them. In germline, CDR1 is SGDLS, CDR2 YYNGEE. The CDR3 runs 14 residues. The CDR3 is CASSVQTSYNEQFF. CDR3 DNA: TGTGCCAGCAGCGTTCAGACCTCCTACAATGAGCAGTTCTTC.

The rearrangement uses TRBV7-9 and TRBJ2-1; D not certain. The CDR3 contains 16 residues. V gave up 1 base and J gave up 6 bases, with 16 bases separating them. Per germline, CDR1 SEHNR and CDR2 FQNEAQ (reference sequence). As DNA, the CDR3 is TGTGCCAGCAGCTTAGAGTATGGTCCGGCCGGCAATGAGCAGTTCTTC. The encoded protein is CASSLEYGPAGNEQFF. Using reference TRBV7-9 and TRBJ2-1 for the parts outside the CDR3, the full variable domain is DTGVSQNPRHKITKRGQNVTFRCDPISEHNRLYWYRQTLGQGPEFLTYFQNEAQLEKSRLLSDRFSAERPKGSFSTLEIQRTEQGDSAMYLCASSLEYGPAGNEQFFGPGTRLTVL.